This TCR beta chain was sequenced for a study of blood T cell repertoires in COVID-19. Study in general: Spain, Italy and the United States supplied samples that represented acute and convalescent COVID-19. PBMCs, B-cell-depleted T cells, or T cells provided the cDNA or gDNA that made up the material.

Study members were between roughly 18 and 100 years old and lived in 24 US regions. Two negative PCRs, clearance, or symptom resolution were required of recovered Cohort 3 donors. The junction had 9 bases not matched to a gene; V was cut back by 7 bases and J by 5 bases. Germline V gene lookup returns CDR1 LNHDA and CDR2 SQIVND (reference sequence). This CDR3 contains 14 residues. Profiled with immunoSEQ multiplex PCR; TCRdb holds only in-frame clones, not every one. The data contain 200,000 to 250,000 clones, over 65% of them singletons. The sequence was obtained from a woman aged 55-75 years who had recovered from COVID-19. The specimen was PBMCs or T cells enriched from blood (not recorded which). The chain couples TRBV19 to TRBJ2-5; 8 nucleotides agree with TRBD2. The CDR3 DNA is TGTGCCAGTAAGAGATATAGCGGGACTGAGACCCAGTACTTC. It translates to CASKRYSGTETQYF.